The T cell receptor beta chain under discussion was sequenced for a study of CD8 T cells in Susac syndrome. RNA in amounts of about 0.45 to 1 ug was reverse transcribed with random hexamers. From the immunoSEQ multiplex PCR reads, TCRdb called clonotypes with MiXCR, one entry per CDR3 protein. The sample holds about 200,000 distinct CDR3 sequences, 95% seen once. This CDR3 has 14 residues. Germline CDR1 and CDR2: DFQATT and SNEGSKA (reference sequence). V shed 5 bases, J shed 6 bases, and the junction held 11 bases outside the gene matches. In blood CD8+ and CD4+ T cells, TCR beta underwent sequencing. Negative magnetic isolation gave CD8+ and CD4+ cells; FACS enriched CD8+ TEMRA.

The chain carries TRBV20-1 and TRBJ2-7; 9 positions match TRBD1. Sequencing input: CD4+ T cells from PBMCs. This clonotype was sampled from a human donor in good health. The DNA of the CDR3 is TGCAGTGCTCGTACAGGGGGCAGTTGGATCGAGCAGTACTTC. Amino acid sequence: CSARTGGSWIEQYF.